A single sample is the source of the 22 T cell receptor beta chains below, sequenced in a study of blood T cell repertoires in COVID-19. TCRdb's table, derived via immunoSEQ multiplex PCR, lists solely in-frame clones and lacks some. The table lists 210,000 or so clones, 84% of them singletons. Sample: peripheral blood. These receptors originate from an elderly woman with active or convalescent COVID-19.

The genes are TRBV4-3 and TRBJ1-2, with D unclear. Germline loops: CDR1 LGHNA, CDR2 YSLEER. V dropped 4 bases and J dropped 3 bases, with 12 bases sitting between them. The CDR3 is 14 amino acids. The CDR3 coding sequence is TGCGCCAGCAGCCTCGGACCCGGGGACTATGGCTACACCTTC. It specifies CASSLGPGDYGYTF.

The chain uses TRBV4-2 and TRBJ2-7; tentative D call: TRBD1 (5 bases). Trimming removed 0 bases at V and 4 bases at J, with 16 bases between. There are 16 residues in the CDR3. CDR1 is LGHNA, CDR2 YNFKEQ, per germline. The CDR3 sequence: CASSQDSGQGIYEQYF. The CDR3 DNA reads TGTGCCAGCAGCCAAGATTCTGGGCAGGGAATTTACGAGCAGTACTTC.

Written as DNA, the CDR3 is TGTGCCAGCACCAAAGGGGACAGGGGTTCCGAGCAGTACTTC. This codes for CASTKGDRGSEQYF. J is TRBJ2-7 and V is TRBV6-6, with 10 bases aligning to TRBD1. CDR1 is MNHNY, CDR2 SVGAGI, per germline (reference sequence). The CDR3 covers 14 residues. Trimming took 7 bases from V and 6 from J; bases not matched to a gene: 9.

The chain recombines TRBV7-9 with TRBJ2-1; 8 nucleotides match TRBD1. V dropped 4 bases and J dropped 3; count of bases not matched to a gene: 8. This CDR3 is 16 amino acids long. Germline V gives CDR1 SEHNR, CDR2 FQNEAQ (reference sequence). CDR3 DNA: TGTGCCAGCAGCTCCCCGCTTGACAGGGGCTACAATGAGCAGTTCTTC. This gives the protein CASSSPLDRGYNEQFF.

CDR3 DNA sequence: TGTGCCAGCTCACCTCGTGGGCTAGCGGGAGAGAACACCGGGGAGCTGTTTTTT. Translated: CASSPRGLAGENTGELFF. This sequence joins TRBV18 and TRBJ2-2; 10 bases map to TRBD2. Unmatched junction bases numbered 8, after V lost 3 bases and J lost 1 base. This CDR3 is 18 amino acids long. Per germline, CDR1 KGHSH and CDR2 LQKENI.

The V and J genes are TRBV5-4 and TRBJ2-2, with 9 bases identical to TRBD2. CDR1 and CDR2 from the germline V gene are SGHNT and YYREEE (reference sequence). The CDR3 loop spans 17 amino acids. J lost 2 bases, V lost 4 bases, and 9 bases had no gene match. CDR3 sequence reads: CASSPTSGGTNTGELFF. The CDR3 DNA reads TGTGCCAGCAGCCCGACAAGCGGGGGGACTAACACCGGGGAGCTGTTTTTT.

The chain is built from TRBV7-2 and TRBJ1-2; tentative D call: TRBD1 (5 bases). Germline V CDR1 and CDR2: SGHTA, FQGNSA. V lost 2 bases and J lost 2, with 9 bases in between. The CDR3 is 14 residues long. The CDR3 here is CASSLMAGNYGYTF. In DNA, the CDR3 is TGTGCCAGCAGCTTAATGGCAGGGAACTATGGCTACACCTTC. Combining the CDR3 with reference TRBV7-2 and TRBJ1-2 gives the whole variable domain GAGVSQSPSNKVTEKGKDVELRCDPISGHTALYWYRQSLGQGLEFLIYFQGNSAPDKSGLPSDRFSAERTGGSVSTLTIQRTQQEDSAVYLCASSLMAGNYGYTFGSGTRLTVV.

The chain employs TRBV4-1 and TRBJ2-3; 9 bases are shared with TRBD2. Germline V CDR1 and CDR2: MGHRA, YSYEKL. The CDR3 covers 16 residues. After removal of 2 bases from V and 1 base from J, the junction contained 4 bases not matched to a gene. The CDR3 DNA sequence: TGCGCCAGCAGCCAAATAGCGGGGGCCCGCACAGATACGCAGTATTTT. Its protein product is CASSQIAGARTDTQYF.

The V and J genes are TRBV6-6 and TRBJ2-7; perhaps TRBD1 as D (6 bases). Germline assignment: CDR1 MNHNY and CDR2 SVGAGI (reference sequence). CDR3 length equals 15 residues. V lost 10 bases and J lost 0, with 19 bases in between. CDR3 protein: CATKVRQASSYEQYF. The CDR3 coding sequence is TGTGCCACCAAAGTTCGACAGGCTAGCTCCTACGAGCAGTACTTC.

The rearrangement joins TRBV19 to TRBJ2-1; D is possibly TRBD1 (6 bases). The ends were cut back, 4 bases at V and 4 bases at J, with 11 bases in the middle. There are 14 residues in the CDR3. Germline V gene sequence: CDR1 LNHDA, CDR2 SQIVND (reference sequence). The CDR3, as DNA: TGTGCCAGTAGTAGGGCAGGGGATTACAATGAGCAGTTCTTC. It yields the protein CASSRAGDYNEQFF.

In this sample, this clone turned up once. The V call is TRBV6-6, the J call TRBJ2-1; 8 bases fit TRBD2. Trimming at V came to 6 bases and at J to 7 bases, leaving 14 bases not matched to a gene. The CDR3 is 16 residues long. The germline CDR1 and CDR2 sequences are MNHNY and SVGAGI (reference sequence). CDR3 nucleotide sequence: TGTGCCAGCAGCCCGGGCGGGACTAGTGGGAAAAATGAGCAGTTCTTC. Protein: CASSPGGTSGKNEQFF.

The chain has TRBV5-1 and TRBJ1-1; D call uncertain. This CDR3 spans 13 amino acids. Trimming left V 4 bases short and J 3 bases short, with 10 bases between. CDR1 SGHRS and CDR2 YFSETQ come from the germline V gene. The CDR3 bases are TGCGCCAGCAGCCCGATCCCGGACACTGAAGCTTTCTTT. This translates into CASSPIPDTEAFF.

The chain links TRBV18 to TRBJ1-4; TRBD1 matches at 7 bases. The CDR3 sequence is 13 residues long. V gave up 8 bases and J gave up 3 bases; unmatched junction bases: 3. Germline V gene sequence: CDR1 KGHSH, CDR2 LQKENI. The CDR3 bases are TGTGCCAGCCATGGACAGGCTAATGAAAAACTGTTTTTT. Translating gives CASHGQANEKLFF.

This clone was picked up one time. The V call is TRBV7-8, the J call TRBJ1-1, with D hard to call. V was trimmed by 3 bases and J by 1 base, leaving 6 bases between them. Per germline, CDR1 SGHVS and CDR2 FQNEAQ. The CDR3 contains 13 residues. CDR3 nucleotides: TGTGCCAGCAGCTTCGTCCGGAACACTGAAGCTTTCTTT. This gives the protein CASSFVRNTEAFF.

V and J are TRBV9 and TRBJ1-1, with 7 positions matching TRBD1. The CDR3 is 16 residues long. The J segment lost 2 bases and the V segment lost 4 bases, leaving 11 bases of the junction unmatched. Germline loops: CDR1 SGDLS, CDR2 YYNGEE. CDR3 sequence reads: CASSRDRAGGNTEAFF. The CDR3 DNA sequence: TGTGCCAGCAGCCGTGACAGGGCGGGAGGTAACACTGAAGCTTTCTTT.

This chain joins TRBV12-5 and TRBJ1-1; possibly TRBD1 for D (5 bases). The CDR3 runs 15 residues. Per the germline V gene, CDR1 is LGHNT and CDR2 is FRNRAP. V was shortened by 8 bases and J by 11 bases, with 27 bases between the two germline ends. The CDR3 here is CASSTGGLGGFSAFF. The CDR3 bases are TGTGCTAGTTCCACCGGGGGACTCGGGGGGTTTAGCGCTTTCTTT. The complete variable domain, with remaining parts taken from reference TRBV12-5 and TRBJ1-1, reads DARVTQTPRHKVTEMGQEVTMRCQPILGHNTVFWYRQTMMQGLELLAYFRNRAPLDDSGMPKDRFSAEMPDATLATLKIQPSEPRDSAVYFCASSTGGLGGFSAFFGQGTRLTVV.

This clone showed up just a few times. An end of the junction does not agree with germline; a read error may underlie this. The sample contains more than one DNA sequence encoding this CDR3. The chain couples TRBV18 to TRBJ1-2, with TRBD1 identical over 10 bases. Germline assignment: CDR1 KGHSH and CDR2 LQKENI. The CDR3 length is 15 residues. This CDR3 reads CASSPPGQGIYGYTF. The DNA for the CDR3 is TGTGCCAGCTCTCCACCGGGACAGGGGATCTATGGCTACACCTTC.

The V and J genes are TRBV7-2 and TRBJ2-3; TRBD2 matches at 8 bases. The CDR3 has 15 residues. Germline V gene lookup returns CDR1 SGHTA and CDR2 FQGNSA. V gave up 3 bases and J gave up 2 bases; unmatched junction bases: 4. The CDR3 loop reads CASSLRGANTDTQYF. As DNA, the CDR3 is TGTGCCAGCAGCTTGCGGGGGGCAAACACAGATACGCAGTATTTT.

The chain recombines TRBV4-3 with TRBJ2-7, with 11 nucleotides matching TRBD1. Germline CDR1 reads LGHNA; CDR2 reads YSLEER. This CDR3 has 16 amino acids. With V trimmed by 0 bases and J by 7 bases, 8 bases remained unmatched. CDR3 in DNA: TGCGCCAGCAGCCAAGATCTAGGACAGGGGGCACGAGAGCAGTACTTC. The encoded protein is CASSQDLGQGAREQYF.

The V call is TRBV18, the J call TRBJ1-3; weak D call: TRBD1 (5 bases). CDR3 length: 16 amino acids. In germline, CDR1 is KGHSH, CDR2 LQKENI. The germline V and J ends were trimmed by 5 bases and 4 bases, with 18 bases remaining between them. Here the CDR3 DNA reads TGTGCCAGCTCAGCGCCGGGCAGGGCGGAAGGAAACACCATATATTTT. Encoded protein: CASSAPGRAEGNTIYF. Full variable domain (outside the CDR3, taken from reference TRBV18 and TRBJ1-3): NAGVMQNPRHLVRRRGQEARLRCSPMKGHSHVYWYRQLPEEGLKFMVYLQKENIIDESGMPKERFSAEFPKEGPSILRIQQVVRGDSAAYFCASSAPGRAEGNTIYFGEGSWLTVV.

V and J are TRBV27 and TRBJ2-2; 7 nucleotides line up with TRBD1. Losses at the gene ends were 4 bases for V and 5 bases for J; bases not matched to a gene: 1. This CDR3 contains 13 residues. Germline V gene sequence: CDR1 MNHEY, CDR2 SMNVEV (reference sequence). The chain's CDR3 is CASSYRGTGELFF. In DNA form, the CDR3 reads TGTGCCAGCAGTTACAGGGGAACCGGGGAGCTGTTTTTT.

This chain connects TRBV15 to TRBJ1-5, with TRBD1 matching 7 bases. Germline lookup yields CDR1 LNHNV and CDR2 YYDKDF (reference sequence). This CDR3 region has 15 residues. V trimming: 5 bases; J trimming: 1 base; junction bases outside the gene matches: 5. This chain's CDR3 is CATSPGGRSNQPQHF. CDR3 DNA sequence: TGTGCCACCAGCCCAGGGGGGAGGAGCAATCAGCCCCAGCATTTT.